This T cell receptor (beta chain) emerged from a study of cytomegalovirus exposure and HLA in healthy donors. In the study overall: Counted in an early data release were about 86 million unique TCRs from HLA-typed donors.

It was with 60 Vbeta and 13 Jbeta primers that the PCR ran. Generated by immunoSEQ multiplex PCR, the TCRdb table keeps only in-frame clones and is missing some. The profile shows some 150,000 clones, 55% to 80% of them singletons. Losses at the gene ends were 3 bases for V and 0 bases for J; bases not matched to a gene: 6. The V gene's germline CDR1 is SGHAT and CDR2 FQNNGV. CDR3 length equals 17 residues. The table lists this clone with a count of one. This receptor was taken from a woman aged 55-75 years in good health and CMV-seropositive. The genes are TRBV11-2 and TRBJ1-3; 9 positions agree with TRBD1. The sample comprised PBMCs. The CDR3, as DNA: TGTGCCAGCAGCTTTACAGGGGGCCGACCCTCTGGAAACACCATATATTTT. It is translated as CASSFTGGRPSGNTIYF.